This T cell receptor (beta chain) derives from a study of response to subunit inactivated influenza vaccine. The CDR3 runs 15 residues. Germline V gene sequence: CDR1 SGHTA, CDR2 FQGNSA. Trimming pared 6 bases from V and 2 bases from J, leaving 17 bases between. This clonotype was detected only a few times. TCRdb reanalysed the RT-PCR reads using MiXCR and keeps one entry per CDR3 protein. The sample has fewer than 700,000 distinct CDR3 sequences; 10% to 15% are singletons. The V and J genes are TRBV7-2 and TRBJ2-7, with a tentative D call TRBD2 (6 bases). The sequence derives from a man aged 50 to 59 who received an inactivated influenza vaccine. Sequenced here: PBMCs from blood, sampled more than 35 days after vaccination. The CDR3: CASSLPGDKTYEQYF. CDR3 in DNA: TGTGCCAGCAGTCTCCCGGGAGACAAGACCTACGAGCAGTACTTC.